The 31 T cell receptor beta chains reported below all come from one sample, sequenced in a study of primary melanoma T cells and metastatic recurrence. Profiling relied on immunoSEQ multiplex PCR, and the TCRdb table lists in-frame clones only, not all of them. The table includes around 2,300 clones, more than 70% detected once. Sequencing was performed on melanoma tumor tissue. These receptors came from a human donor with melanoma.

V gene TRBV19 combines with J gene TRBJ1-2; D is ambiguous. The CDR3 loop spans 14 amino acids. V was clipped by 5 bases and J by 4 bases, with 14 bases between them. Germline CDR1 and CDR2: LNHDA and SQIVND (reference sequence). The CDR3 DNA reads TGTGCCAGTAGTTTATCGCTCACGGGCTATGGCTACACCTTC. This translates into CASSLSLTGYGYTF.

The chain carries TRBV6-8 and TRBJ1-1; the D gene is possibly TRBD1 (5 bases). The CDR3 has 13 amino acids. V lost 10 bases and J lost 1, with 13 bases in between. Germline assignment: CDR1 MNHGY and CDR2 SAAAGT. CDR3 in amino acids: CATRGTWNTEAFF. CDR3 DNA sequence: TGTGCCACCCGAGGGACCTGGAACACTGAAGCTTTCTTT.

V is TRBV6-8 and J is TRBJ2-4; D is ambiguous. This CDR3 comprises 12 residues. Germline lookup yields CDR1 MNHGY and CDR2 SAAAGT. V was trimmed by 5 bases and J by 8 bases, leaving 10 bases between them. This CDR3 is CASSDGEHIQYF. The CDR3 bases are TGTGCCAGCAGTGATGGGGAACACATTCAGTACTTC.

This sequence joins TRBV7-2 and TRBJ1-1; the D is unclear. CDR3 length: 13 amino acids. Germline V CDR1 and CDR2: SGHTA, FQGNSA. The V end lost 5 bases, the J end lost 3 bases, and 10 bases lay between the germline ends. CDR3 DNA: TGTGCCAGCAGCGTGGCTGGGGACACTGAAGCTTTCTTT. As protein: CASSVAGDTEAFF.

CDR3 sequence (DNA): TGTGCTAGTGGTTTGGGGACAGGGGCGAGCAATGAGCAGTTCTTC. This translates into CASGLGTGASNEQFF. The chain uses TRBV12-5 and TRBJ2-1, with 9 nucleotides matching TRBD1. V dropped 1 base and J dropped 6; count of bases not matched to a gene: 4. Per the germline V gene, CDR1 is LGHNT and CDR2 is FRNRAP. CDR3 size: 15 residues.

The chain uses TRBV6-8 and TRBJ1-1; D unresolved. The V gene lost 6 bases and the J gene lost 11 bases, with 19 bases spanning the gap. CDR1 and CDR2 (germline): MNHGY, SAAAGT. The CDR3 length is 13 residues. The CDR3 DNA sequence: TGTGCCAGCAGACACACTACCACAAGTAGCGCTTTCTTT. This encodes CASRHTTTSSAFF.

This clone appeared a few times. The chain links TRBV6-4 to TRBJ2-7, with no clear D. Germline V gene sequence: CDR1 MRHNA, CDR2 SNTAGT. The CDR3 has 11 amino acids. Deletions cut 5 bases from V and 5 bases from J, with 7 bases between. The CDR3 coding sequence is TGTGCCAGCAGTTTCCCTAACGAGCAGTACTTC. It encodes CASSFPNEQYF.

The chain uses TRBV6-7 and TRBJ1-6, with TRBD1 as a possible D gene (6 bases). TRBV6-7 belongs to the ORF category, with a function that is uncertain. This CDR3 has 16 amino acids. Trimming shortened V by 5 bases and J by 10 bases, and 21 bases separated the two germline ends. The CDR3 loop reads CASSVSRGQMFSPLHF. The CDR3 nucleotides are TGTGCCAGCAGTGTCTCTCGGGGGCAGATGTTCTCACCCCTCCACTTT.

There are a few counts of this clone. J is TRBJ1-1 and V is TRBV6-8, with TRBD1 matching 11 bases. V lost 4 bases to trimming and J lost 1 base; unmatched junction nucleotides: 8. This CDR3 spans 17 amino acids. The germline gives CDR1 MNHGY, CDR2 SAAAGT. The DNA of the CDR3 is TGTGCCAGCAGTTCGGACAGGGGGCGAATGGGGAACACTGAAGCTTTCTTT. It codes for CASSSDRGRMGNTEAFF.

The chain has TRBV29-1 and TRBJ2-7; 8 nucleotides line up with TRBD1. The V gene end was trimmed by 0 bases and the J gene end by 1 base; junction bases not matched to a gene: 8. The CDR3 length is 16 residues. Germline CDR1 reads SQVTM; CDR2 reads ANQGSEA. For the CDR3, the DNA is TGCAGCGTTGAAGAACCATCAGGGGACAGGTCCTACGAGCAGTACTTC. It translates to CSVEEPSGDRSYEQYF.

V gene TRBV19 combines with J gene TRBJ1-5; no definite D call. The V gene's germline CDR1 is LNHDA and CDR2 SQIVND (reference sequence). Trimming took 3 bases from V and 0 from J, leaving 9 bases between them. The CDR3 is 15 residues long. The CDR3 DNA is TGTGCCAGTAGTATTGGAGTGAATAGCAATCAGCCCCAGCATTTT. It specifies CASSIGVNSNQPQHF.

This clone was detected a few times. The chain recombines TRBV29-1 with TRBJ1-1; the D is unclear. Trimming left V 4 bases short and J 1 base short, with 7 bases between. The CDR3 consists of 12 residues. CDR1 and CDR2 (germline): SQVTM, ANQGSEA. The CDR3 here is CSVGMANTEAFF. The CDR3 DNA is TGCAGCGTTGGGATGGCGAACACTGAAGCTTTCTTT.

The CDR3 protein is CASRSESAGGNTIYF. Here the CDR3 DNA reads TGTGCCAGCAGATCAGAGTCAGCGGGTGGAAACACCATATATTTT. The V gene is TRBV6-8, the J gene TRBJ1-3; D remains ambiguous. CDR3 size: 15 residues. The V and J ends lost 6 bases and 3 bases respectively, with 15 bases between them. Germline-derived CDR1 and CDR2 are MNHGY and SAAAGT.

The chain uses TRBV4-1 and TRBJ2-5; 7 nucleotides match TRBD1. This CDR3 region has 17 residues. Germline CDR1 and CDR2: MGHRA and YSYEKL. V trimming: 2 bases; J trimming: 5 bases; junction bases outside the gene matches: 14. The CDR3 is CASSQYRLLGGSETQYF. CDR3 DNA sequence: TGCGCCAGCAGCCAATATCGTCTTTTAGGGGGCAGCGAGACCCAGTACTTC.

The chain joins TRBV29-1 to TRBJ2-1; TRBD2 agrees at 13 bases. Germline loops: CDR1 SQVTM, CDR2 ANQGSEA. V lost 4 bases and J lost 2; bases outside the gene matches: 5. This CDR3 spans 16 amino acids. The CDR3 coding sequence is TGCAGCGTTGGGGGGACTAGCGGGGTTACCTACAATGAGCAGTTCTTC. It codes for CSVGGTSGVTYNEQFF.

This clone was seen a few times. The chain carries TRBV6-8 and TRBJ1-3; possibly TRBD1 for D (6 bases). V lost 5 bases to trimming and J lost 0 bases, with 11 bases between them. This CDR3 has 15 residues. Germline loops: CDR1 MNHGY, CDR2 SAAAGT. The CDR3 DNA follows: TGTGCCAGCAGTCGACAGGTCAGCTCTGGAAACACCATATATTTT. This sequence encodes CASSRQVSSGNTIYF.

The chain employs TRBV6-8 and TRBJ1-1; 10 positions match TRBD1. After removal of 5 bases from V and 5 bases from J, the junction contained 14 bases not matched to a gene. Germline V gene lookup returns CDR1 MNHGY and CDR2 SAAAGT. The CDR3 sequence is 17 residues long. The DNA of the CDR3 is TGTGCCAGCAGTCGGACAGGGGGATTGGGCGTTAGGACTGAAGCTTTCTTT. Amino acids: CASSRTGGLGVRTEAFF.

V usage is TRBV6-8 and J usage is TRBJ1-1; TRBD1 might be the D (6 bases). The germline V and J ends were trimmed by 6 bases and 5 bases, with 16 bases remaining between them. The CDR3 consists of 14 residues. Germline CDR1 is MNHGY and CDR2 is SAAAGT. CDR3 loop: CASSRPGGRTEAFF. Here the CDR3 DNA reads TGTGCCAGCAGCCGGCCGGGGGGGCGGACTGAAGCTTTCTTT.

The rearrangement uses TRBV6-8 and TRBJ2-2, with TRBD2 identical over 10 bases. V lost 4 bases and J lost 4; bases outside the gene matches: 9. Per germline, CDR1 MNHGY and CDR2 SAAAGT. This CDR3 has 17 residues. The CDR3 sequence is CASSFSERGGLTGELFF. CDR3 nucleotide sequence: TGTGCCAGCAGTTTCTCTGAGCGGGGGGGCCTCACCGGGGAGCTGTTTTTT.

DNA for the CDR3: TGTGCCTGGAGGCCACTATCGATCACCGGGGAGCTGTTTTTT. This encodes CAWRPLSITGELFF. The chain recombines TRBV30 with TRBJ2-2, with D uncertain. The CDR3 consists of 14 residues. Trimming left V 3 bases short and J 4 bases short, with 12 bases between. Germline V lookup: CDR1 GTSNPN, CDR2 SVGIG (reference sequence).

This clone has only one observation. The gene calls are TRBV11-3 and TRBJ2-5; 16 nucleotides line up with TRBD2. After removal of 5 bases from V and 3 bases from J, the junction contained 6 bases not matched to a gene. The CDR3 contains 17 residues. Germline CDR1 SGHNT, CDR2 YENEEA. The CDR3: CASSPAGLAGGEETQYF. Here the CDR3 DNA reads TGTGCCAGCAGCCCCGCGGGACTAGCGGGGGGGGAAGAGACCCAGTACTTC.

V usage is TRBV5-1 and J usage is TRBJ1-1; D is ambiguous. Germline loops: CDR1 SGHRS, CDR2 YFSETQ. Between the trimmed V and J ends, which lost 0 bases and 1 base, there was a span of 7 bases. The CDR3 runs 14 residues. DNA of the CDR3: TGCGCCAGCAGCTTGGGACCGTCGAACACTGAAGCTTTCTTT. Amino acids: CASSLGPSNTEAFF.

The chain combines TRBV11-3 with TRBJ1-1; a weak D match, TRBD1 (6 bases). Germline-derived CDR1 and CDR2 are SGHNT and YENEEA. Trimming shortened V by 4 bases and J by 1 base, and 13 bases separated the two germline ends. The CDR3 totals 15 residues. In DNA, the CDR3 is TGTGCCAGCAGCTCCGAGGGGGGCCCGAACACTGAAGCTTTCTTT. It codes for CASSSEGGPNTEAFF.

The gene calls are TRBV6-8 and TRBJ2-7, with TRBD2 matching over 9 bases. The ends lost 5 bases at V and 0 bases at J; junction bases unmatched: 8. The germline V gene encodes CDR1 MNHGY and CDR2 SAAAGT. This CDR3 contains 16 residues. In DNA form, the CDR3 reads TGTGCCAGCAGTGAGACTAGCGGTATTAGCTCCTACGAGCAGTACTTC. This gives the protein CASSETSGISSYEQYF.

In this sample, this clone turned up a few times. The gene calls are TRBV11-3 and TRBJ2-3; D remains unclear. CDR1 is SGHNT and CDR2 is YENEEA in the germline V gene. The length of the CDR3 is 16 residues. The V end lost 3 bases, the J end lost 5 bases, and 18 bases lay between the germline ends. The CDR3 bases are TGTGCCAGCAGCTTGGCCTCGAACGAGCAGATAGATACGCAGTATTTT. This translates into CASSLASNEQIDTQYF. The whole variable domain, filled in from reference TRBV11-3 and TRBJ2-3, reads EAGVVQSPRYKIIEKKQPVAFWCNPISGHNTLYWYLQNLGQGPELLIRYENEEAVDDSQLPKDRFSAERLKGVDSTLKIQPAELGDSAVYLCASSLASNEQIDTQYFGPGTRLTVL.

The table lists this clone with a count of one. The V gene is TRBV6-8, the J gene TRBJ2-7; tentatively, D is TRBD1 (5 bases). V was pared by 11 bases and J by 1 base, with 12 bases between. CDR1 MNHGY and CDR2 SAAAGT come from the germline V gene. This CDR3 is 12 amino acids long. The CDR3, as DNA: TGTGCCTCCAGACAGACATCCTACGAGCAGTACTTC. It translates to CASRQTSYEQYF.

This clone rates as large. The chain combines TRBV11-3 with TRBJ2-2; D gene unclear. CDR3 length: 14 amino acids. Trimming shortened V by 3 bases and J by 0 bases, and 5 bases separated the two germline ends. Germline assignment: CDR1 SGHNT and CDR2 YENEEA. DNA for the CDR3: TGTGCCAGCAGCTTCACAGCGAACACCGGGGAGCTGTTTTTT. Protein product: CASSFTANTGELFF.

Turning to this clone: At one end, the junction sequence differs from germline, possibly due to a read error. Residues arising from an ambiguous or unread base are written as X. The V call is TRBV11-3, the J call TRBJ1-1; TRBD1 matches at 8 bases. The V gene's germline CDR1 is SGHNT and CDR2 YENEEA. CDR3 length equals 15 residues. The CDR3 coding sequence is TGTGCCAGCAGCCAAGCCAGGGGGCTCAAGGCTGAARCTTTCTTT. Amino acids: CASSQARGLKAEXFF.

CDR3 coding DNA: TGTGCCAGCAGACCCCGAGAGAGGGGAGGGACTGAAGCTTTCTTT. The encoded protein is CASRPRERGGTEAFF. V is TRBV11-3 and J is TRBJ1-1, with D perhaps matching TRBD1 (5 bases). The CDR3 sequence is 15 residues long. CDR1 is SGHNT, CDR2 YENEEA, per germline. V was pared by 6 bases and J by 5 bases, with 19 bases between.

This clone ranks as medium-sized. The chain links TRBV19 to TRBJ2-1; D could derive from TRBD1 or TRBD2 (5 bases each). V shed 4 bases and J shed 8 bases, with 21 bases lying between them. The CDR3 consists of 16 residues. Per germline, CDR1 LNHDA and CDR2 SQIVND (reference sequence). Here the CDR3 reads CASSNDPQPMGDEQFF. The CDR3 DNA sequence: TGTGCCAGTAGTAACGATCCTCAGCCCATGGGGGATGAGCAGTTCTTC.

The chain joins TRBV11-3 to TRBJ2-5; 9 nucleotides agree with TRBD2. The CDR3 covers 17 residues. V was clipped by 5 bases and J by 2 bases; unmatched bases: 12. Germline loops: CDR1 SGHNT, CDR2 YENEEA. The CDR3 DNA reads as TGTGCCAGCAGCCTAAGACGGACTAGCGTGCTTCAAGAGACCCAGTACTTC. Translating it yields CASSLRRTSVLQETQYF.